The rows below give T cell receptor beta chains drawn from one sample of a study of T cell responses to AZD1222 COVID-19 vaccine. Assay: immunoSEQ multiplex PCR; the TCRdb copy retains only in-frame clones and omits some. The table includes about 140,000 clones, about 90% detected once. Source: peripheral blood, taken 28 days after the second dose of the MenACWY control vaccine. The receptors stem from an adult who received the MenACWY meningococcal vaccine as a control. Each CDR3 is given with its conserved first and last residue. Fields, in order: clone size, V gene, J gene, CDR3 protein. Only some rows state a clone size, as once, few, many or a class for expanded clones.

abundance: NA
v_gene: TRBV14
j_gene: TRBJ2-4
CDR3aa: CASSQASTAQYF

abundance: NA
v_gene: TRBV11-3
j_gene: TRBJ2-2
CDR3aa: CASSPGQGRDTGELFF

abundance: NA
v_gene: TRBV30
j_gene: TRBJ1-5
CDR3aa: CARDRSVEPQHF

abundance: NA
v_gene: TRBV6-2/TRBV6-3
j_gene: TRBJ2-7
CDR3aa: CASSNSGTGMHEQYF

abundance: NA
v_gene: TRBV7-2
j_gene: TRBJ2-1
CDR3aa: CASSLGSGYNEQFF

abundance: NA
v_gene: TRBV13
j_gene: TRBJ2-1
CDR3aa: CASSPSPKHRVGGNEQFF

abundance: NA
v_gene: TRBV2
j_gene: TRBJ2-2
CDR3aa: CASRDQSVGELFF

abundance: NA
v_gene: TRBV10-3
j_gene: TRBJ1-2
CDR3aa: CATLPGTGRSSFYGYTF

abundance: NA
v_gene: TRBV5-1
j_gene: TRBJ2-1
CDR3aa: CASGSGTFYNEQFF

abundance: NA
v_gene: TRBV7-8
j_gene: TRBJ1-3
CDR3aa: CASSGPIGNTIYF

abundance: NA
v_gene: TRBV27
j_gene: TRBJ2-7
CDR3aa: CASSTNRVYEQYF

abundance: NA
v_gene: TRBV9
j_gene: TRBJ2-3
CDR3aa: CASSTTLGDTQYF

abundance: NA
v_gene: TRBV5-4
j_gene: TRBJ2-3
CDR3aa: CASSFGSGSTDTQYF

abundance: NA
v_gene: TRBV5-1
j_gene: TRBJ2-5
CDR3aa: CASSLSLAGHQETQYF

abundance: NA
v_gene: TRBV5-1
j_gene: TRBJ2-7
CDR3aa: CASSGGLAGGPSSYEQYF

abundance: NA
v_gene: TRBV29-1
j_gene: TRBJ2-1
CDR3aa: CSVAGAGNEQFF

abundance: NA
v_gene: TRBV5-1
j_gene: TRBJ2-1
CDR3aa: CASSLGGTTGTLNFNEQFF

abundance: NA
v_gene: TRBV19
j_gene: TRBJ2-7
CDR3aa: CASSISLAALSYEQYF

abundance: NA
v_gene: TRBV13
j_gene: TRBJ1-2
CDR3aa: CASRKAGTGFGYTF

abundance: NA
v_gene: TRBV12-3/TRBV12-4
j_gene: TRBJ1-4
CDR3aa: CASSPNGGEKLFF

abundance: NA
v_gene: TRBV28
j_gene: TRBJ1-2
CDR3aa: CASSTPGQIYGYTF

abundance: few
v_gene: TRBV10-1
j_gene: TRBJ2-2
CDR3aa: CASSPPGTNTGELFF

abundance: NA
v_gene: TRBV10-3
j_gene: TRBJ2-1
CDR3aa: CAISSAGITYNEQFF

abundance: NA
v_gene: TRBV11-1
j_gene: TRBJ2-7
CDR3aa: CASSLNRDEQYF

abundance: NA
v_gene: TRBV14
j_gene: TRBJ1-2
CDR3aa: CASSHDRGPRGYTF

abundance: NA
v_gene: TRBV9
j_gene: TRBJ2-2
CDR3aa: CASSAARNTGELFF

abundance: NA
v_gene: TRBV6-5
j_gene: TRBJ2-7
CDR3aa: CASTPDGYEQYF

abundance: NA
v_gene: TRBV2
j_gene: TRBJ2-1
CDR3aa: CASSEAFPGAPYNEQFF

abundance: NA
v_gene: TRBV7-9
j_gene: TRBJ1-2
CDR3aa: CASSSQGVSANYGYTF

abundance: NA
v_gene: TRBV29-1
j_gene: TRBJ2-7
CDR3aa: CSVEGQGAYEQYF

abundance: few
v_gene: TRBV2
j_gene: TRBJ2-7
CDR3aa: CASRTGGHEQYF

abundance: NA
v_gene: TRBV7-3
j_gene: TRBJ2-1
CDR3aa: CASSRLAGVVDEQFF

abundance: NA
v_gene: TRBV27
j_gene: TRBJ2-1
CDR3aa: CASKLAGTPEQFF

abundance: NA
v_gene: TRBV7-8
j_gene: TRBJ2-7
CDR3aa: CASSLGVTGGFYEQYF

abundance: NA
v_gene: TRBV2
j_gene: TRBJ2-1
CDR3aa: CASSRDSKYNEQFF

abundance: NA
v_gene: TRBV28
j_gene: TRBJ2-1
CDR3aa: CASSLYNYNEQFF

abundance: NA
v_gene: TRBV5-4
j_gene: TRBJ2-1
CDR3aa: CASSLDPTGNYYNEQFF

abundance: NA
v_gene: TRBV7-3
j_gene: TRBJ1-1
CDR3aa: CASSYRSGGAATEAFF

abundance: NA
v_gene: TRBV7-2
j_gene: TRBJ2-5
CDR3aa: CASSLVAGGPQETQYF

abundance: NA
v_gene: TRBV7-9
j_gene: TRBJ2-7
CDR3aa: CASSPGLANSYEQYF

abundance: once
v_gene: TRBV6-1
j_gene: TRBJ2-1
CDR3aa: CASSESGGGAEVVF

abundance: NA
v_gene: TRBV18
j_gene: TRBJ2-1
CDR3aa: CASSPPGLAGGPVNEQFF

abundance: NA
v_gene: TRBV7-2
j_gene: TRBJ2-2
CDR3aa: CASRWTGDTGELFF

abundance: once
v_gene: TRBV14
j_gene: TRBJ2-7
CDR3aa: CASSQTLDKSSSYEQYF

abundance: NA
v_gene: TRBV5-8
j_gene: TRBJ2-7
CDR3aa: CASSLGGYEQYF

abundance: NA
v_gene: TRBV7-2
j_gene: TRBJ1-4
CDR3aa: CASSLGRGQGPEKLFF

abundance: once
v_gene: TRBV10-2
j_gene: TRBJ2-7
CDR3aa: CATRTDFRTDSSYEQYF

abundance: NA
v_gene: TRBV3-1/TRBV3-2
j_gene: TRBJ2-7
CDR3aa: CASSQILPLAGGLSIYEQYF

abundance: NA
v_gene: TRBV24-1
j_gene: TRBJ1-2
CDR3aa: CATSDTDTNYGYTF